This TCR beta chain appears in the sequencing data of a study of blood T cell repertoires in COVID-19. Here immunoSEQ multiplex PCR was the method, and the copy in TCRdb shows in-frame clones only, minus some. The data show some 64,000 clones, around four fifths seen once. CDR1 LGHDT and CDR2 YNNKEL come from the germline V gene (reference sequence). The CDR3 consists of 15 residues. V lost 6 bases and J 0 bases, leaving 11 bases between the germline ends. This chain uses TRBV3-1 (or the pseudogene TRBV3-2) with TRBJ2-2; maybe TRBD2 (6 bases). The sequencing sample was made of peripheral blood. The clonotype originates from a man aged 55 to 69 with COVID-19, enrolled during active disease. Here the CDR3 reads CASRGRLANTGELFF. The CDR3 bases are TGTGCCAGCAGGGGTCGACTAGCGAACACCGGGGAGCTGTTTTTT.